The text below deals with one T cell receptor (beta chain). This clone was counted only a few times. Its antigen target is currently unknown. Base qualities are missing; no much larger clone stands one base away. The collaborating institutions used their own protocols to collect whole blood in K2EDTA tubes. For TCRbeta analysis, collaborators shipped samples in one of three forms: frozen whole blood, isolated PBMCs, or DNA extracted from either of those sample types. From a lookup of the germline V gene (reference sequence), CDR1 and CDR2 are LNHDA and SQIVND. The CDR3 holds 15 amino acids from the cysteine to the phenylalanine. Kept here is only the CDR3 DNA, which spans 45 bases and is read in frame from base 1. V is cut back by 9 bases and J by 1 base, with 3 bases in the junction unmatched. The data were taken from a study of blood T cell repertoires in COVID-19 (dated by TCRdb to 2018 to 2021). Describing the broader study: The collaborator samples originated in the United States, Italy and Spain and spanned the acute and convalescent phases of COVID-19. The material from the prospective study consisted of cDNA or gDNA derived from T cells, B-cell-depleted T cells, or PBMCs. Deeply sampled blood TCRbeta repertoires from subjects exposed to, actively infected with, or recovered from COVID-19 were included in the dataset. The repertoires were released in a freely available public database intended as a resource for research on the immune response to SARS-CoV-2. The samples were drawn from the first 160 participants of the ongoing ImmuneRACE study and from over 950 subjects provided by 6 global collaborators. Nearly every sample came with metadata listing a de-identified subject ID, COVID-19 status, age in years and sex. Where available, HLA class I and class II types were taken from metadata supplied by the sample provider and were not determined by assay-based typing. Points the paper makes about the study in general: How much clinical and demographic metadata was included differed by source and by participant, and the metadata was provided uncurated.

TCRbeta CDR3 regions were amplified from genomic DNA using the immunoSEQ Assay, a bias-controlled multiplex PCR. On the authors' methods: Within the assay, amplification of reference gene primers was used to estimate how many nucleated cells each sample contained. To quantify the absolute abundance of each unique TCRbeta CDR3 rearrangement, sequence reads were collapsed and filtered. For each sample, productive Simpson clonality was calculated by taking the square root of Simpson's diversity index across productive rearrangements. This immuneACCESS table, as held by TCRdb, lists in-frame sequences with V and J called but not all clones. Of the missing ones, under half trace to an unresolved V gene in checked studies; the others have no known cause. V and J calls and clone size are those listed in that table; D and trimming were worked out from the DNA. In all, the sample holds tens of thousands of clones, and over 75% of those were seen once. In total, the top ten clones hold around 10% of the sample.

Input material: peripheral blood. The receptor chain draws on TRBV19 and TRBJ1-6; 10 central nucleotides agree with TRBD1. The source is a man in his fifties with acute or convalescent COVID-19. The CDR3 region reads CASRDRGSYNSPLHF. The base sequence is TGTGCCAGCCGGGACAGGGGTTCCTATAATTCACCCCTCCACTTT.